The clone carrying this T cell receptor beta chain was counted a few times. This sample is drawn from a study of control samples from healthy donors and cancer patients. The method was immunoSEQ multiplex PCR; TCRdb's version includes in-frame clones alone and lacks a portion of them. The sample yields more than 12,000 clones, around three quarters seen once. V lost 3 bases to trimming and J lost 5 bases; unmatched junction nucleotides: 10. In germline, CDR1 is SGHRS, CDR2 YFSETQ. The CDR3 covers 15 residues. The receptor comes from a female donor with lung cancer. Sequencing was carried out using formalin-fixed, paraffin-embedded tissue. This chain uses TRBV5-1 with TRBJ2-5; TRBD2 matches at 7 bases. The CDR3 region is CASSWATSEFETQYF. DNA for the CDR3: TGCGCCAGCAGCTGGGCCACTAGCGAGTTCGAGACCCAGTACTTC. Drawing the rest from reference TRBV5-1 and TRBJ2-5, the complete variable domain is KAGVTQTPRYLIKTRGQQVTLSCSPISGHRSVSWYQQTPGQGLQFLFEYFSETQRNKGNFPGRFSGRQFSNSRSEMNVSTLELGDSALYLCASSWATSEFETQYFGPGTRLLVL.